The rows below give T cell receptor beta chains drawn from one sample of a study of blood T cells in healthy people across ages. TCRdb reprocessed the 5' RACE reads via MiXCR and lists one record per CDR3 protein. Among 600,000 to 1,000,000 distinct CDR3 sequences listed, over 45% were seen once. Sequencing was performed on blood. The receptors originated from a man younger than 40 in good health. Each CDR3 is given with its conserved first and last residue. The D gene is left open where the match is weak. Expanded clones are given a class, and other clones once, few, many or no size at all.

v_call	j_call	clone_size	d_call	cdr3_length	cdr3_nt	cdr3_aa
TRBV7-9	TRBJ2-1	-	-	15	TGTGCCAGCAGCTTCCAGAATGTTGGGAGCAATGAGCAGTTCTTC	CASSFQNVGSNEQFF
TRBV29-1	TRBJ2-1	few	TRBD2	13	TGCAGCGGTGTAGCGGGATCGAGCAATGAGCAGTTCTTC	CSGVAGSSNEQFF
TRBV4-2	TRBJ1-2	few	-	17	TGTGCCAGCAGCCAACCGTACCAGACAGGAGCTAACTATGGCTACACCTTC	CASSQPYQTGANYGYTF
TRBV9	TRBJ2-7	-	-	11	TGTGCCAAGGCGGCGGAGGTCGGGCAGTACTTC	CAKAAEVGQYF
TRBV20-1	TRBJ1-2	-	TRBD1	16	TGCAGTGCTAGAGATCACTGGACAGGGCGAATGGCTGGCTACACCTTC	CSARDHWTGRMAGYTF
TRBV15	TRBJ1-2	few	-	14	TGTGCCACCAGCGGTACCGGGGTATTTTATGGCTACACCTTC	CATSGTGVFYGYTF
TRBV27	TRBJ2-1	-	-	14	TGTGCCAGCAGTTTATTCGGGCAATACAATGAGCAGTTCTTC	CASSLFGQYNEQFF
TRBV6-5	TRBJ2-6	-	-	18	TGTGCCAGCAGTTACTCGAGTTTTTGGGGGGCCGGGGCCAACGTCCTGACTTTC	CASSYSSFWGAGANVLTF
TRBV2	TRBJ2-7	once	-	13	TGTGCCAGCAGTACGAGGGAGTCCTACGAGCAGTACTTC	CASSTRESYEQYF
TRBV6-2/TRBV6-3	TRBJ2-1	-	-	15	TGTGCCAGCAGGCAACTAGCTTATTCCTACAATGAGCAGTTCTTC	CASRQLAYSYNEQFF
TRBV5-1	TRBJ2-1	-	-	15	TGCGCCAGCAGCTTGGACGGGAGATCCTACAATGAGCAGTTCTTC	CASSLDGRSYNEQFF
TRBV6-6	TRBJ1-5	-	TRBD1	14	TGTGCCAGCCGTAGGGGACAGGACAATCAGCCCCAGCATTTT	CASRRGQDNQPQHF
TRBV6-6	TRBJ2-7	-	-	15	TGTGCCAGCAGTTACCCCCGGCAGCATAACTACGAGCAGTACTTC	CASSYPRQHNYEQYF
TRBV24-1	TRBJ2-3	-	-	12	TGTGCCACCGCTGGGACCACAGATACGCAGTATTTT	CATAGTTDTQYF
TRBV29-1	TRBJ1-5	-	-	13	TGCAGCGTTGAACAGGGCTCTAATCAGCCCCAGCATTTT	CSVEQGSNQPQHF
TRBV20-1	TRBJ1-2	few	-	11	TGCAGTGCTCAGAGCCCGGTTGGCTACACCTTC	CSAQSPVGYTF
TRBV6-4	TRBJ2-4	-	TRBD2	15	TGTGCCAGCAGTGAACTAGCGGGAGGAGGCAATGAGCAGTACTTC	CASSELAGGGNEQYF
TRBV20-1	TRBJ2-1	many	-	13	TGCAGTGAGGGACTCTTGATACTCAATGAGCAGTTCTTC	CSEGLLILNEQFF
TRBV27	TRBJ1-2	few	-	13	TGTGCCAGCAGTTTAGGAGGTTCTGGGGGCTACACCTTC	CASSLGGSGGYTF
TRBV4-3	TRBJ2-5	few	-	15	TGCGCCAGCAGCCAAGATGTCCTGGGGGCGTATGAGCAGTACTTC	CASSQDVLGAYEQYF
TRBV3-1	TRBJ2-7	-	-	14	TGTGCCAGCAGTCTACAGGGAAGTCCCTACGAGCAGTACTTC	CASSLQGSPYEQYF
TRBV6-5	TRBJ2-3	-	-	16	TGTGCCAGCAGTTACGAGGGCGGGGGCCTCACAGATACGCAGTATTTT	CASSYEGGGLTDTQYF
TRBV7-9	TRBJ2-5	-	-	12	TGTGCCAGCAGCTTTAATGAAGGGACCCAGTACTTC	CASSFNEGTQYF
TRBV27	TRBJ2-5	-	-	14	TGTGCCAGCAGTTGGAACAGGTACCAAGAGACCCAGTACTTC	CASSWNRYQETQYF
TRBV20-1	TRBJ2-7	-	-	10	TGCAGTGCTGAAACTGACGAGCAGTACTTC	CSAETDEQYF
TRBV28	TRBJ1-2	-	-	15	TGTGCCTACAGCAGGGGTCGCAGTCCCCACTATGGCTACACCTTC	CAYSRGRSPHYGYTF
TRBV7-9	TRBJ2-1	-	TRBD2	16	TGTGCCAGCAGCTTAGGGACTAGCGGGAGATCAAATGAGCAGTTCTTC	CASSLGTSGRSNEQFF
TRBV4-3	TRBJ2-7	few	TRBD2	19	TGCGCCAGCAGCCCCCAGAGCGGGGTATACACTAGCTCCTACAATGAGCAGTACTTC	CASSPQSGVYTSSYNEQYF
TRBV20-1	TRBJ2-5	few	-	10	TGCAGTGCTAGTTCCGAGACCCAGTACTTC	CSASSETQYF
TRBV9	TRBJ2-1	few	-	15	TGTGCCAGCAGCGTAGTTCCAGGGATGGGGGGTGAGCAGTTCTTC	CASSVVPGMGGEQFF
TRBV7-9	TRBJ2-5	few	-	12	TGTGCCAGCAGCCGGGACATAGAGACCCAGTACTTC	CASSRDIETQYF
TRBV7-2	TRBJ2-5	-	TRBD2	17	TGTGCCAGCAGCTTAGGGATAGCGGGATTGAATCAAGAGACCCAGTACTTC	CASSLGIAGLNQETQYF
TRBV20-1	TRBJ2-5	-	-	14	TGCAGTGCTAGAGATTCAGGGGCAGAAGAGACCCAGTACTTC	CSARDSGAEETQYF
TRBV6-1	TRBJ1-6	-	TRBD1	17	TGTGCCAGCAGCAGGCCGACAGGGGGTTCCTATAATTCACCCCTCCACTTT	CASSRPTGGSYNSPLHF
TRBV27	TRBJ2-7	-	-	10	TGTGCCAGCAATTTCCCCGAGCAGTACTTC	CASNFPEQYF
TRBV29-1	TRBJ1-5	-	-	14	TGCAGCGTTGATGGGGGGGCGCCGGGTCAGCCCCAGCATTTT	CSVDGGAPGQPQHF
TRBV29-1	TRBJ2-7	few	-	14	TGCAGCGTTGAAATCCCCTCCGGGACCTACGAGCAGTACTTC	CSVEIPSGTYEQYF
TRBV20-1	TRBJ2-5	-	-	11	TGCAGTCAAAGGGGCCAAGAGACCCAGTACTTC	CSQRGQETQYF
TRBV10-3	TRBJ2-7	-	-	14	TGTGCCATCAGGGGGGCCCAACAGGGCTACGATCAGTACTTC	CAIRGAQQGYDQYF
TRBV7-2	TRBJ2-5	-	TRBD2	15	TGTGCCAGCAGAACGACTAGCGGGGGGGGAGAGACCCAGTACTTC	CASRTTSGGGETQYF
TRBV7-3	TRBJ2-5	-	TRBD1	16	TGTGCCAGCAGCTTAAAAGGCGACAGGGGCCAAGAGACCCAGTACTTC	CASSLKGDRGQETQYF
TRBV20-1	TRBJ1-5	-	TRBD1	13	TGCGGTGCTTATCCAGGGGGCTCGCAGCCCCAGCATTTT	CGAYPGGSQPQHF
TRBV7-8	TRBJ2-3	-	TRBD1	14	TGTGCCAGCAGCCCGGACAGGGCGGGTTATACGCAGTATTTT	CASSPDRAGYTQYF
TRBV18	TRBJ2-1	once	-	15	TGTGCCAGCTCAACCGGCCAGGGGCTAGGATATGAGCAGTTCTTC	CASSTGQGLGYEQFF
TRBV29-1	TRBJ1-2	few	-	13	TGCAGCGTTGAAGGGGCTCGAAACTATGGCTACACCTTC	CSVEGARNYGYTF
TRBV7-9	TRBJ2-7	-	TRBD1	17	TGCGCCAGCAGCTTAGAACCGGGACAGGGGTTCTCCTACGAGCAGTACTTC	CASSLEPGQGFSYEQYF
TRBV7-9	TRBJ2-7	-	TRBD2	14	TGTGCCAGCAACCGGGGGGTTCGTGGTGGCGAGCAGTACTTC	CASNRGVRGGEQYF
TRBV12-3/TRBV12-4	TRBJ2-1	-	TRBD1	15	TGTGCCAGCAGTCTTTTAGGGACAGGCTACAATGAGCAGTTCTTC	CASSLLGTGYNEQFF
TRBV7-2	TRBJ2-7	few	-	14	TGTGCCAGCAGCCCGCGACAGGACTCCTACGAGCAGTACTTC	CASSPRQDSYEQYF
TRBV21-1	TRBJ1-6	-	-	13	TGTGCCAGCAGCAAGGTTAGAAGTTCACCCCTCCACTTT	CASSKVRSSPLHF
TRBV29-1	TRBJ2-3	few	-	14	TGCAGCGTTGTCAGGGGATCCGGTCCGAATACGCAGTATTTT	CSVVRGSGPNTQYF
TRBV4-2	TRBJ1-4	-	-	15	TGTGCCAGCAGCCAAGATGGGCAGGGTGAAGAAAAACTGTTTTTT	CASSQDGQGEEKLFF
TRBV2	TRBJ1-2	-	-	13	TGTGCCAGCAGCGGGGACGGACGGGGGGGCTACACCTTC	CASSGDGRGGYTF
TRBV24-1	TRBJ2-1	-	TRBD2	16	TGTGCCACCACTTCCGCTAGCGGGAACGGGTACGATGAGCAGTTCTTC	CATTSASGNGYDEQFF
TRBV29-1	TRBJ1-1	-	-	13	TGCAGCATTTGGACAAAAATGAACACTGAAGCTTTCTTT	CSIWTKMNTEAFF
TRBV6-5	TRBJ2-5	few	TRBD2	16	TGTGCCAGCAGTTACTGGAGACTAGCGGGGTCAGAGACCCAGTACTTC	CASSYWRLAGSETQYF
TRBV7-2	TRBJ2-2	-	-	14	TGTGCCAGCAGCCCCGAACCTAGAGCCGGGGAGCTGTTTTTT	CASSPEPRAGELFF
TRBV5-1	TRBJ2-1	many	TRBD1	14	TGCGCCAGCAGCCTACAAACAGGGGGCAATGAGCAGTTCTTC	CASSLQTGGNEQFF
TRBV20-1	TRBJ2-5	few	TRBD2	14	TGCAGTGCTAGAGATCCGGGGGGATGGGAGACCCAGTACTTC	CSARDPGGWETQYF